A single sample gave rise to the 27 T cell receptor beta chains below, sequenced in a study of shared clonotypes between healthy human individuals (dated by TCRdb to the early 2020s). To prepare the library, the immunoSEQ multiplex PCR assay was applied. Entries here come from immuneACCESS through TCRdb and include only in-frame sequences with V and J called. Some clones fail to appear in such tables; in the studies checked, an unresolved V gene covers under half of the shortfall, and the cause of the remainder is unknown. The sample table contains about 2.4 million clones; only one count was recorded for around 94% of them. Clones ranked in the top ten supply over 0.12% of the sample. The specimen was naive CD4+ T cells sorted from blood. The cell subset or site label on this specimen signifies: CD45RA+ positively selected. These receptors all stem from a man aged 18 to 30 in good health.

This clone appeared a single time. The V call is TRBV19, the J call TRBJ1-3; D is perhaps TRBD1 (6 bases). This CDR3 is built from 17 residues. The germline V and J ends were trimmed by 3 bases and 1 base, with 16 bases remaining between them. Germline V gives CDR1 LNHDA, CDR2 SQIVND (reference sequence). CDR3 sequence: CASSMISRGASGNTIYF. The CDR3 coding sequence is TGTGCCAGTAGTATGATCTCCCGGGGGGCGTCTGGAAACACCATATATTTT.

The V gene is TRBV11-2, the J gene TRBJ1-5; no definite D call. The CDR3 spans 13 residues. Trimming removed 5 bases at V and 3 bases at J, with 8 bases between. Germline CDR1 reads SGHAT; CDR2 reads FQNNGV. The CDR3 nucleotides read TGTGCCAGCAGCCCCGGCCTCAATCAGCCCCAGCATTTT. Its protein product is CASSPGLNQPQHF. Using reference TRBV11-2 and TRBJ1-5 for the parts outside the CDR3, the full variable domain is EAGVAQSPRYKIIEKRQSVAFWCNPISGHATLYWYQQILGQGPKLLIQFQNNGVVDDSQLPKDRFSAERLKGVDSTLKIQPAKLEDSAVYLCASSPGLNQPQHFGDGTRLSIL.

This chain links TRBV29-1 with TRBJ2-5; 9 nucleotides line up with TRBD2. Trimming cost V 5 bases and J 2 bases; bases outside gene matches: 3. CDR1 SQVTM and CDR2 ANQGSEA come from the germline V gene. This CDR3 comprises 13 residues. CDR3 bases: TGCAGCGTTCGGCGGGGGGGACAAGAGACCCAGTACTTC. The encoded protein is CSVRRGGQETQYF.

The J gene is TRBJ1-1, the V gene TRBV7-9; D gene uncertain. V was cut by 3 bases and J by 0 bases, with 11 bases left in between. CDR3 length: 15 residues. Germline V gene data show CDR1 as SEHNR and CDR2 as FQNEAQ (reference sequence). DNA for the CDR3: TGTGCCAGCAGCTTCAGGACGTCGATGAACACTGAAGCTTTCTTT. Translated: CASSFRTSMNTEAFF.

The rearrangement joins TRBV5-1 to TRBJ2-1, with 10 bases aligning to TRBD2. Germline values: CDR1 SGHRS, CDR2 YFSETQ. V was pared by 5 bases and J by 4 bases, with 6 bases of the junction left unmatched. The CDR3 is made up of 15 amino acids. This CDR3 is CASRSGLAVYNEQFF. The CDR3 DNA reads TGCGCCAGCAGATCAGGACTAGCGGTATACAATGAGCAGTTCTTC.

This chain connects TRBV11-1 to TRBJ2-5; 9 bases are a match to TRBD2. Per germline, CDR1 SGHAT and CDR2 FQDESV (reference sequence). J gave up 2 bases and V 5 bases, and 6 bases lay outside the gene matches. The CDR3 contains 15 residues. CDR3 nucleotides: TGTGCCAGCAGCACAGGACTAGCGTCTCAAGAGACCCAGTACTTC. Its translation: CASSTGLASQETQYF.

This clone was observed a single time. Other DNA sequences in this sample translate to the same CDR3. The chain couples TRBV19 to TRBJ2-3; D remains unclear. CDR1 and CDR2 (germline): LNHDA, SQIVND (reference sequence). The V end was cut by 0 bases, the J end by 0 bases, with 4 bases between. This CDR3 region has 14 residues. Here the CDR3 reads CASSIDSSTDTQYF. DNA for the CDR3: TGTGCCAGTAGTATAGACAGTAGCACAGATACGCAGTATTTT. The whole variable domain, remainder taken from reference TRBV19 and TRBJ2-3, is DGGITQSPKYLFRKEGQNVTLSCEQNLNHDAMYWYRQDPGQGLRLIYYSQIVNDFQKGDIAEGYSVSREKKESFPLTVTSAQKNPTAFYLCASSIDSSTDTQYFGPGTRLTVL.

The J gene is TRBJ1-3, the V gene TRBV7-6; tentatively, D is TRBD1 (5 bases). The CDR3 is made up of 15 amino acids. Germline V gene sequence: CDR1 SGHVS, CDR2 FNYEAQ. The germline V and J ends were trimmed by 5 bases and 0 bases, with 11 bases remaining between them. The CDR3 here is CASSHVTASGNTIYF. CDR3 sequence (DNA): TGTGCCAGCAGCCATGTGACAGCCTCTGGAAACACCATATATTTT.

A remark on this clone: The junction departs from germline at one end; a sequencing error may be responsible. The chain employs TRBV7-7 and TRBJ2-1; maybe TRBD2 (5 bases). Germline V CDR1 and CDR2: SSHAT, FNYEAQ (reference sequence). This CDR3 is built from 15 residues. This chain's CDR3 is CASSLGNGDYNEQFF. The CDR3, as DNA: TGTGCTAGCAGCTTAGGGAACGGGGACTACAATGAGCAGTTCTTC. The full variable domain, with the rest looked up from reference TRBV7-7 and TRBJ2-1, is GAGVSQSPRYKVTKRGQDVTLRCDPISSHATLYWYQQALGQGPEFLTYFNYEAQPDKSGLPSDRFSAERPEGSISTLTIQRTEQRDSAMYRCASSLGNGDYNEQFFGPGTRLTVL.

The V call is TRBV13, the J call TRBJ1-4; D is unresolved. The CDR3 has 14 residues. Trimming left V 4 bases short and J 0 bases short, with 6 bases between. Germline lookup yields CDR1 PRHDT and CDR2 FYEKMQ (reference sequence). CDR3: CASSYRTTNEKLFF. The CDR3 DNA is TGTGCCAGCAGCTACCGTACAACTAATGAAAAACTGTTTTTT.

The gene calls are TRBV5-6 and TRBJ2-1; TRBD2 matches at 15 bases. Germline V gene data show CDR1 as SGHDT and CDR2 as YYEEEE. CDR3 length: 18 amino acids. The V and J ends lost 3 bases and 2 bases, in that order; junction bases with no gene match: 6. CDR3 in amino acids: CASSSPGLAGGTYNEQFF. The CDR3 nucleotides are TGTGCCAGCAGCTCCCCTGGACTAGCGGGGGGGACCTACAATGAGCAGTTCTTC.

This chain links TRBV11-2 with TRBJ2-7, with 7 bases identical to TRBD2. The junction had 13 bases not matched to a gene; V was cut back by 5 bases and J by 0 bases. CDR3 length equals 17 residues. Germline V CDR1 and CDR2: SGHAT, FQNNGV. The CDR3 region has the DNA TGTGCCAGCAGCCCTAGAATGTCTAGCGGTAGCTCCTACGAGCAGTACTTC. Protein product: CASSPRMSSGSSYEQYF.

For this clone: The same CDR3 arises from other DNA sequences in this sample as well. The rearrangement uses TRBV11-2 and TRBJ2-7; no firm D call. This CDR3 region has 12 residues. Per germline, CDR1 SGHAT and CDR2 FQNNGV. V was clipped by 1 base and J by 3 bases, with 4 bases between them. CDR3 protein: CASSLVFYEQYF. CDR3 bases: TGTGCCAGCAGCTTAGTCTTCTACGAGCAGTACTTC.

The rearrangement uses TRBV11-2 and TRBJ2-7; 7 bases match TRBD1. The germline CDR1 and CDR2 sequences are SGHAT and FQNNGV. V was pared by 7 bases and J by 2 bases, with 11 bases of the junction left unmatched. CDR3 size: 15 residues. The CDR3 here is CASTMGQHTAYEQYF. In DNA, the CDR3 is TGTGCCAGCACCATGGGACAGCACACCGCCTACGAGCAGTACTTC.

The chain is built from TRBV6-1 and TRBJ2-5; tentatively, D is TRBD2 (5 bases). This CDR3 is 11 amino acids long. Trimming took 6 bases from V and 5 from J, leaving 7 bases between them. CDR1 MNHNS and CDR2 SASEGT come from the germline V gene. CDR3 protein: CASRRVETQYF. The CDR3 DNA reads TGTGCCAGCAGGAGGGTGGAGACCCAGTACTTC.

The chain employs TRBV6-6 and TRBJ1-5; D remains ambiguous. The germline CDR1 and CDR2 sequences are MNHNY and SVGAGI (reference sequence). Trimming took 4 bases from V and 1 from J, leaving 11 bases between them. CDR3 size: 15 residues. The CDR3 nucleotides read TGTGCCAGCAGTTCTAGAATCGGGAGCAATCAGCCCCAGCATTTT. It specifies CASSSRIGSNQPQHF.

V and J are TRBV18 and TRBJ2-5; TRBD1 might be the D (6 bases). The length of the CDR3 is 15 residues. Trimming left V 1 base short and J 5 bases short, with 14 bases between. Per germline, CDR1 KGHSH and CDR2 LQKENI. The CDR3 spells CASSPLALGAETQYF. CDR3 coding DNA: TGTGCCAGCTCACCACTGGCGCTGGGGGCCGAGACCCAGTACTTC.

This chain uses TRBV10-3 with TRBJ2-3; tentative D call: TRBD2 (6 bases). V was trimmed by 6 bases and J by 7 bases, leaving 17 bases between them. The CDR3 covers 14 residues. The germline gives CDR1 ENHRY, CDR2 SYGVKD. In nucleotides, the CDR3 is TGTGCCATCAGCGGGAGCCTTGCCGAAAATACGCAGTATTTT. It is translated as CAISGSLAENTQYF.

Comments on this clone: This sample includes further DNA sequences coding for the same CDR3. The chain uses TRBV5-5 and TRBJ1-5; D is uncertain. The germline V and J ends were trimmed by 0 bases and 0 bases, with 7 bases remaining between them. Germline V lookup: CDR1 SGHKS, CDR2 YYEKEE (reference sequence). The CDR3 spans 15 residues. The CDR3 DNA is TGTGCCAGCAGCTTGGTACCAGATAGCAATCAGCCCCAGCATTTT. It is translated as CASSLVPDSNQPQHF.

This chain joins TRBV11-3 and TRBJ2-1, with 7 positions matching TRBD2. The V and J ends lost 1 base and 7 bases, in that order; junction bases with no gene match: 4. The germline V gene encodes CDR1 SGHNT and CDR2 YENEEA. The CDR3 contains 14 residues. The CDR3 DNA sequence: TGTGCCAGCAGCTTAGTCGGGACTACGAATGAGCAGTTCTTC. It translates to CASSLVGTTNEQFF.

The gene calls are TRBV19 and TRBJ2-3; D may match TRBD1 or TRBD2 (5 bases each). Per the germline V gene, CDR1 is LNHDA and CDR2 is SQIVND (reference sequence). The CDR3 has 15 residues. Trimming removed 3 bases at V and 1 base at J, with 11 bases between. CDR3 residues: CASSIILGGTDTQYF. The CDR3 DNA sequence: TGTGCCAGTAGTATTATATTGGGGGGCACAGATACGCAGTATTTT.

The chain couples TRBV6-1 to TRBJ2-7; a possible D gene is TRBD1 (7 bases). V was cut by 8 bases and J by 7 bases, with 18 bases left in between. This CDR3 is 13 amino acids long. CDR1 is MNHNS, CDR2 SASEGT, per germline. CDR3 sequence (DNA): TGTGCCAGCGCCGACCAGGGGGGCCGGGAGCAGTACTTC. It translates to CASADQGGREQYF.

V gene TRBV11-1 combines with J gene TRBJ2-5; D is possibly TRBD2 (6 bases). CDR3 size: 19 residues. Between the trimmed V and J ends, which lost 3 bases and 5 bases, there was a span of 28 bases. Germline loops: CDR1 SGHAT, CDR2 FQDESV (reference sequence). The CDR3 is CASSFLAPVGPRSGETQYF. The DNA of the CDR3 is TGTGCCAGCAGCTTCTTGGCCCCTGTGGGGCCCAGAAGCGGGGAGACCCAGTACTTC.

Remarks on this clone: Different DNA sequences within this sample yield the same CDR3. J is TRBJ2-7 and V is TRBV6-5; TRBD1 is a possible D gene (5 bases). The V end was cut by 2 bases, the J end by 2 bases, with 10 bases between. Germline CDR1 MNHEY, CDR2 SVGAGI. The CDR3 runs to 14 residues. CDR3 nucleotides: TGTGCCAGCAGTTACGGGCAGGGAACCTACGAGCAGTACTTC. Encoded protein: CASSYGQGTYEQYF.

The V and J genes are TRBV6-1 and TRBJ1-1; D may be TRBD1 (6 bases). The CDR3 totals 14 residues. Germline V CDR1 and CDR2: MNHNS, SASEGT. The V end lost 6 bases, the J end lost 1 base, and 12 bases lay between the germline ends. The CDR3 bases are TGTGCCAGCAGAGCGGGACATACGAACACTGAAGCTTTCTTT. Encoded protein: CASRAGHTNTEAFF.

The chain has TRBV6-6 and TRBJ2-5; TRBD1 matches 8 bases. Judging by the DNA end, TRBJ2-7 fits better; the J call may be wrong. Germline values: CDR1 MNHNY, CDR2 SVGAGI (reference sequence). The CDR3 runs to 13 residues. The CDR3: CASSGQGKGEQYF. The DNA for the CDR3 is TGTGCCAGCAGTGGACAGGGAAAGGGCGAGCAGTACTTC.

This chain connects TRBV4-1 to TRBJ1-4, with TRBD1 matching 7 bases. Looked up from germline, CDR1 is MGHRA and CDR2 is YSYEKL. V shed 4 bases and J 4 bases; nucleotides not matched to a gene: 6. This CDR3 region has 15 residues. In DNA form, the CDR3 reads TGCGCCAGCAGCCGAGGGGGCGCGGGTAATGAAAAACTGTTTTTT. This translates into CASSRGGAGNEKLFF.